These 25 T cell receptor beta chains were all obtained from the same sample, sequenced in a study of CD8+ T cells in alopecia areata. Treatment given: oral pan-JAK inhibitor, 5-10 mg twice daily. Investigators isolated RNA and reverse transcribed it into cDNA to act as the sequencing template. Using immunoSEQ multiplex PCR, the repertoire was profiled, and TCRdb retains in-frame clones only, with some absent. The data contain roughly 180,000 clones, about 55% of them seen just once; the ten biggest clones take up approximately 10%. The sample in question was CD8+ T cells sorted from blood, obtained at week 24, from a patient treated with tofacitinib. The receptor source for this set is a human donor with alopecia areata.

The chain couples TRBV27 to TRBJ2-2, with D unclear. Trimming removed 7 bases from V and 3 bases from J, with 9 bases in between. CDR1 and CDR2 from the germline V gene are MNHEY and SMNVEV (reference sequence). This CDR3 spans 13 amino acids. Written as DNA, the CDR3 is TGTGCCAGCACCTATCGAGACACCGGGGAGCTGTTTTTT. Encoded protein: CASTYRDTGELFF.

This clone is medium-sized within its sample. The chain recombines TRBV19 with TRBJ1-1, with D uncertain. The V end lost 9 bases, the J end lost 5 bases, and 16 bases lay between the germline ends. CDR1 is LNHDA and CDR2 is SQIVND in the germline V gene (reference sequence). This CDR3 spans 13 amino acids. CDR3 nucleotides: TGTGCCAGCCACCGATTACACGATACTGAAGCTTTCTTT. Translated, it gives CASHRLHDTEAFF. Full variable domain (remainder filled in from reference TRBV19 and TRBJ1-1): DGGITQSPKYLFRKEGQNVTLSCEQNLNHDAMYWYRQDPGQGLRLIYYSQIVNDFQKGDIAEGYSVSREKKESFPLTVTSAQKNPTAFYLCASHRLHDTEAFFGQGTRLTVV.

The genes are TRBV7-9 and TRBJ2-3, with TRBD1 identical over 9 bases. This CDR3 comprises 14 residues. From germline, CDR1 is SEHNR and CDR2 FQNEAQ (reference sequence). With V trimmed by 8 bases and J by 3 bases, 6 bases remained unmatched. The CDR3, as DNA: TGTGCCAGCGTCCAGGACAGGGGTACAGATACGCAGTATTTT. As protein: CASVQDRGTDTQYF.

The V call is TRBV4-3, the J call TRBJ1-2; D unclear. In germline, CDR1 is LGHNA, CDR2 YSLEER. This CDR3 comprises 13 residues. The germline V and J ends were trimmed by 0 bases and 5 bases, with 7 bases remaining between them. The CDR3 DNA follows: TGCGCCAGCAGCCAAGATAGCGGATATGGCTACACCTTC. The encoded protein is CASSQDSGYGYTF.

The chain employs TRBV11-2 and TRBJ2-1; no reliable D call. CDR3 length: 13 residues. CDR1 is SGHAT, CDR2 FQNNGV, per germline. V dropped 0 bases and J dropped 10 bases, with 10 bases sitting between them. The CDR3 sequence is CASSLDPPREQFF. DNA for the CDR3: TGTGCCAGCAGCTTAGATCCCCCTAGGGAGCAGTTCTTC.

This sequence joins TRBV25-1 and TRBJ1-2; 8 bases agree with TRBD1. The CDR3 extends over 14 amino acids. With 2 bases clipped from V and 5 bases from J, the junction kept 4 bases outside the gene matches. CDR1 is MGHDK, CDR2 SYGVNS, per germline. In DNA, the CDR3 is TGTGCCAGCAGTGAAGGGACAGGTCATTATGGCTACACCTTC. This sequence encodes CASSEGTGHYGYTF.

The chain carries TRBV5-1 and TRBJ2-3; tentatively, D is TRBD1 or TRBD2 (5 bases each). This CDR3 spans 16 amino acids. V lost 4 bases and J 1 base, leaving 16 bases between the germline ends. From germline, CDR1 is SGHRS and CDR2 YFSETQ. In DNA form, the CDR3 reads TGCGCCAGCAGCCTAGGGGACGGCAGAGGCACAGATACGCAGTATTTT. Translated, it gives CASSLGDGRGTDTQYF.

The chain uses TRBV4-3 and TRBJ1-6; D not resolved. V was pared by 3 bases and J by 9 bases, with 9 bases between. This CDR3 comprises 13 residues. CDR1 LGHNA and CDR2 YSLEER come from the germline V gene. The CDR3 loop is CASSQTRISPLHF. In nucleotides, the CDR3 is TGCGCCAGCAGCCAGACCAGGATTTCACCCCTCCACTTT.

The sample holds a few counts of this clone. This chain joins TRBV30 and TRBJ2-7; a weak D match, TRBD1 (6 bases). The CDR3 is 12 amino acids. Trimming shortened V by 1 base and J by 7 bases, and 11 bases separated the two germline ends. Germline V gene sequence: CDR1 GTSNPN, CDR2 SVGIG (reference sequence). The DNA for the CDR3 is TGTGCCTGGAGTGGGCAGGGGCAAGAGCAGTACTTC. Translating it yields CAWSGQGQEQYF. The full variable domain, with the rest looked up from reference TRBV30 and TRBJ2-7, is SQTIHQWPATLVQPVGSPLSLECTVEGTSNPNLYWYRQAAGRGLQLLFYSVGIGQISSEVPQNLSASRPQDRQFILSSKKLLLSDSGFYLCAWSGQGQEQYFGPGTRLTVT.

This sequence joins TRBV11-2 and TRBJ2-5, with D uncertain. In germline, CDR1 is SGHAT, CDR2 FQNNGV. The CDR3 sequence is 13 residues long. V was pared by 0 bases and J by 4 bases, with 6 bases between. The CDR3 is CASSLDPGETQYF. Here the CDR3 DNA reads TGTGCCAGCAGCTTAGACCCAGGAGAGACCCAGTACTTC.

The rearrangement uses TRBV27 and TRBJ2-7; D gene unclear. V was pared by 5 bases and J by 4 bases, with 18 bases between. The CDR3 runs to 15 residues. Germline V lookup: CDR1 MNHEY, CDR2 SMNVEV (reference sequence). CDR3 amino acids: CASSIRLRTVYEQYF. The CDR3 DNA is TGTGCCAGCAGTATCCGATTACGGACGGTGTACGAGCAGTACTTC.

V usage is TRBV7-2 and J usage is TRBJ1-5; the match to TRBD1 covers 9 bases. CDR3 length: 15 residues. The J segment lost 10 bases and the V segment lost 4 bases, leaving 11 bases of the junction unmatched. Germline V gene sequence: CDR1 SGHTA, CDR2 FQGNSA. The CDR3 protein is CASSSTGGAFQPQHF. The DNA of the CDR3 is TGTGCCAGCAGCTCAACAGGGGGCGCATTTCAACCCCAGCATTTT.

This chain joins TRBV9 and TRBJ2-3; D gene uncertain. The CDR3 totals 13 residues. Per germline, CDR1 SGDLS and CDR2 YYNGEE. V lost 0 bases and J 6 bases, leaving 8 bases between the germline ends. The CDR3 bases are TGTGCCAGCAGCGTAGATAGTATCGATACGCAGTATTTT. Protein product: CASSVDSIDTQYF.

The chain has TRBV11-2 and TRBJ2-3; D uncertain. This CDR3 spans 13 amino acids. CDR1 and CDR2 (germline): SGHAT, FQNNGV. The germline V and J ends were trimmed by 1 base and 5 bases, with 7 bases remaining between them. The CDR3 spells CASSLVSIDTQYF. The CDR3 DNA reads as TGTGCCAGCAGCTTAGTTTCGATAGATACGCAGTATTTT.

This chain connects TRBV29-1 to TRBJ2-7; the D gene is possibly TRBD2 (6 bases). Trimming cost V 6 bases and J 1 base, with 13 bases left between them. CDR1 SQVTM and CDR2 ANQGSEA come from the germline V gene. The CDR3 has 13 amino acids. DNA of the CDR3: TGCAGCGTCATTAACCGGGAGTCCTACGAGCAGTACTTC. It specifies CSVINRESYEQYF.

The chain couples TRBV6-5 to TRBJ1-2, with 8 bases aligning to TRBD1. The CDR3 totals 13 residues. Looked up from germline, CDR1 is MNHEY and CDR2 is SVGAGI. Trimming cost V 6 bases and J 3 bases; bases outside gene matches: 3. The CDR3 loop reads CASRSTGDYGYTF. The CDR3, as DNA: TGTGCCAGCAGGTCGACAGGGGACTATGGCTACACCTTC.

This clone appeared a few times. The V and J genes are TRBV4-3 and TRBJ2-2; D is possibly TRBD2 (5 bases). Germline V gives CDR1 LGHNA, CDR2 YSLEER. The CDR3 is 16 amino acids. The ends were cut back, 4 bases at V and 5 bases at J, with 17 bases in the middle. CDR3 in amino acids: CASSRTEEIITGELFF. The DNA for the CDR3 is TGCGCCAGCAGCCGGACGGAGGAGATCATAACCGGGGAGCTGTTTTTT.

V gene TRBV9 combines with J gene TRBJ2-1, with D possibly matching TRBD2 (5 bases). The CDR3 contains 14 residues. Trimming shortened V by 0 bases and J by 9 bases, and 13 bases separated the two germline ends. Germline CDR1 is SGDLS and CDR2 is YYNGEE. Written as DNA, the CDR3 is TGTGCCAGCAGCGTAGGGAGGAAGGTACCTGAGCAGTTCTTC. Protein: CASSVGRKVPEQFF.

CDR3 DNA sequence: TGTGCCAGTAGTCTAAACAGGAGAGGGCGGAACACTGAAGCTTTCTTT. Protein sequence: CASSLNRRGRNTEAFF. This rearrangement joins TRBV19 to TRBJ1-1; TRBD1 is a possible D gene (5 bases). The germline V and J ends were trimmed by 5 bases and 1 base, with 17 bases remaining between them. This CDR3 has 16 residues. CDR1 and CDR2 from the germline V gene are LNHDA and SQIVND (reference sequence).

This rearrangement joins TRBV30 to TRBJ1-1; TRBD1 is a possible D gene (5 bases). Trimming stripped 4 bases from V and 4 bases from J, with 19 bases between. CDR1 is GTSNPN and CDR2 is SVGIG in the germline V gene (reference sequence). This CDR3 contains 15 residues. CDR3 sequence reads: CAWNLGKERGTEAFF. For the CDR3, the DNA is TGTGCCTGGAATTTGGGCAAGGAAAGGGGCACTGAAGCTTTCTTT.

The V gene is TRBV20-1, the J gene TRBJ1-5, with D hard to call. CDR3 length: 9 residues. The V end was cut by 6 bases, the J end by 7 bases, with 4 bases between. CDR1 and CDR2 (germline): DFQATT, SNEGSKA (reference sequence). The CDR3 reads CSAGQPQHF. In DNA, the CDR3 is TGCAGTGCCGGACAGCCCCAGCATTTT.

As for this clone: In the same sample, other DNA sequences code for this CDR3. In DNA, the CDR3 is TGTGCCAGCAGTTTGGTGGGGAGCTCCTACGAGCAGTACTTC. This encodes CASSLVGSSYEQYF. The gene calls are TRBV28 and TRBJ2-7; D is possibly TRBD2 (5 bases). Germline loops: CDR1 MDHEN, CDR2 SYDVKM. This CDR3 is 14 amino acids long. V lost 3 bases to trimming and J lost 0 bases, with 9 bases between them.

The rearrangement joins TRBV30 to TRBJ2-2; tentatively, D is TRBD1 (5 bases). The CDR3 runs to 14 residues. Germline V gene lookup returns CDR1 GTSNPN and CDR2 SVGIG (reference sequence). Between the trimmed V and J ends, which lost 3 bases and 7 bases, there was a span of 15 bases. The CDR3 sequence is CAWSGRVSGGELFF. The CDR3, as DNA: TGTGCCTGGAGCGGCAGGGTTAGTGGCGGGGAGCTGTTTTTT.

This clone was counted between two and nine times. This chain joins TRBV5-1 and TRBJ2-7; a weak D match, TRBD1 (6 bases). The CDR3 runs to 11 residues. Trimming left V 3 bases short and J 7 bases short, with 8 bases between. CDR1 and CDR2 (germline): SGHRS, YFSETQ. The CDR3 protein is CASSYGQEQYF. The CDR3, as DNA: TGCGCCAGCAGCTATGGACAGGAGCAGTACTTC.

As concerns this clone: The sample holds other DNA sequences that translate to the same CDR3. The chain recombines TRBV19 with TRBJ1-1; D is uncertain. V lost 1 base, J lost 1 base, and 4 bases lay in between. CDR1 LNHDA and CDR2 SQIVND come from the germline V gene (reference sequence). This CDR3 comprises 13 residues. CDR3 sequence (DNA): TGTGCCAGTAGTATAGGGGAGAACACTGAAGCTTTCTTT. It specifies CASSIGENTEAFF.